This paragraph reports one T cell receptor (beta chain). TCRdb re-called the 5' RACE reads through MiXCR, storing one row per CDR3 protein. The sample lists 210,000 or so distinct CDR3 sequences; approximately 16% were seen once. CDR3 length equals 13 residues. J gave up 10 bases and V 0 bases, and 3 bases lay outside the gene matches. Germline V CDR1 and CDR2: SGHDN, FVKESK. The data stem from a study of T-cell memory formation after mild COVID-19. This chain uses TRBV14 with TRBJ2-1; 7 bases are shared with TRBD2. The source material was PBMCs or a T cell subset sorted from them (not recorded which). This clonotype originated in an adult woman who had mild COVID-19 (a few samples of this study predate the infection). Cell type and time point are not known. The DNA of the CDR3 is TGTGCCAGCAGCCAAGATCTGGGGGGGGAGCAGTTCTTC. Translated: CASSQDLGGEQFF. Variable domain in full (rest from reference TRBV14 and TRBJ2-1): EAGVTQFPSHSVIEKGQTVTLRCDPISGHDNLYWYRRVMGKEIKFLLHFVKESKQDESGMPNNRFLAERTGGTYSTLKVQPAELEDSGVYFCASSQDLGGEQFFGPGTRLTVL.